These 12 T cell receptor beta chains were sequenced from one sample in a study of post-analysis software for immune sequencing data. The study, taken as a whole, reports: Compared with controls, patients had more of roughly five TRBV segments, including TRBV5-6, TRBV5-1 and TRBV20-1.

Antigens of these TCRs are unknown. The library was made from cDNA and included unique molecular identifiers. MiXCR, applied by TCRdb to the PCR reads, yields one record per CDR3 protein. The sample holds around 710,000 distinct CDR3 sequences, under 60% seen once. The sample taken for sequencing was blood. The origin of the receptors is a girl aged 5-17 years with multiple sclerosis.

The V gene is TRBV27, the J gene TRBJ2-3, with TRBD2 matching 7 bases. There are 15 residues in the CDR3. V trimming: 4 bases; J trimming: 3 bases; junction bases outside the gene matches: 7. The germline CDR1 and CDR2 sequences are MNHEY and SMNVEV (reference sequence). The CDR3 protein is CASSYRGRATDTQYF. The CDR3 nucleotides are TGTGCCAGCAGTTATCGCGGGAGAGCGACAGATACGCAGTATTTT.

V is TRBV20-1 and J is TRBJ2-7; D might be TRBD1 (5 bases). The V end lost 7 bases, the J end lost 3 bases, and 22 bases lay between the germline ends. The germline V gene encodes CDR1 DFQATT and CDR2 SNEGSKA (reference sequence). This CDR3 has 15 residues. CDR3: CSGSTGRGLGYEQYF. CDR3 nucleotide sequence: TGCAGTGGCAGCACCGGAAGGGGTTTAGGCTACGAGCAGTACTTC.

This clonotype was observed a few times. The chain links TRBV9 to TRBJ2-7; 8 bases are a match to TRBD2. Trimming took 2 bases from V and 2 from J; bases not matched to a gene: 6. From germline, CDR1 is SGDLS and CDR2 YYNGEE. The CDR3 loop spans 15 amino acids. This CDR3 reads CASSVSGSMTYEQYF. In DNA form, the CDR3 reads TGTGCCAGCAGCGTCAGCGGGAGTATGACCTACGAGCAGTACTTC. Looking up the rest from reference TRBV9 and TRBJ2-7 gives the full variable domain: DSGVTQTPKHLITATGQRVTLRCSPRSGDLSVYWYQQSLDQGLQFLIQYYNGEERAKGNILERFSAQQFPDLHSELNLSSLELGDSALYFCASSVSGSMTYEQYFGPGTRLTVT.

The genes are TRBV4-2 and TRBJ2-6; 11 nucleotides match TRBD2. V lost 4 bases and J lost 0; bases outside the gene matches: 8. Germline assignment: CDR1 LGHNA and CDR2 YNFKEQ. This CDR3 spans 19 amino acids. The DNA for the CDR3 is TGTGCCAGCAGCCCATTCGGGACTAGCGGCTACTCTGGGGCCAACGTCCTGACTTTC. Protein product: CASSPFGTSGYSGANVLTF.

The chain carries TRBV6-5 and TRBJ2-4, with 12 nucleotides matching TRBD2. The J call may be faulty, since TRBJ2-7 better matches the DNA end. Germline values: CDR1 MNHEY, CDR2 SVGAGI. CDR3 length: 15 residues. CDR3 nucleotides: TGTGCCAGCAGTTACTCGACTAGCGGGAGATCCGAGCAGTACTTC. This translates into CASSYSTSGRSEQYF.

There are a few counts of this clonotype. The chain joins TRBV15 to TRBJ1-4, with D unclear. Germline V gene lookup returns CDR1 LNHNV and CDR2 YYDKDF (reference sequence). Trimming pared 3 bases from V and 8 bases from J, leaving 13 bases between. The CDR3 totals 14 residues. CDR3 coding DNA: TGTGCCACCAGCAGCCGTGCCCCCAGGGAAAAACTGTTTTTT. Residues: CATSSRAPREKLFF.

In this sample, this clonotype turned up a few times. This chain joins TRBV5-6 and TRBJ2-3; 9 bases are a match to TRBD2. Unmatched junction bases numbered 23, after V lost 4 bases and J lost 5 bases. The CDR3 is 20 amino acids. The germline V gene has CDR1 SGHDT and CDR2 YYEEEE. The CDR3 coding sequence is TGTGCCAGCAGCGCGGACGGCAGGCCGGCTGCTAGCGGGACGCTAGATACGCAGTATTTT. This sequence encodes CASSADGRPAASGTLDTQYF.

This clonotype occurred a few times. The gene calls are TRBV7-2 and TRBJ2-3; a possible D gene is TRBD2 (6 bases). V was pared by 1 base and J by 4 bases, with 9 bases between. The CDR3 length is 14 residues. Germline lookup yields CDR1 SGHTA and CDR2 FQGNSA. The DNA of the CDR3 is TGTGCCAGCAGCTTAGGAGAGCGGGCAGATACGCAGTATTTT. It codes for CASSLGERADTQYF.

The rearrangement links TRBV6-2 or TRBV6-3 to TRBJ2-5; TRBD2 matches 12 bases. Unmatched junction bases numbered 11, after V lost 7 bases and J lost 2 bases. CDR3 size: 17 residues. Germline CDR1 MNHEY, CDR2 SVGEGT. The CDR3 DNA reads as TGTGCCAGCACCTTCGGACTAGCGGGAAGAGGGCAAGAGACCCAGTACTTC. This gives the protein CASTFGLAGRGQETQYF.

The rearrangement links TRBV5-1 to TRBJ2-4, with a tentative D call TRBD1 (5 bases). Germline CDR1 is SGHRS and CDR2 is YFSETQ. The CDR3 is 16 amino acids. The V end was cut by 1 base, the J end by 0 bases, with 11 bases between. The chain's CDR3 is CASSLPDSLAKNIQYF. The CDR3 region has the DNA TGCGCCAGCAGCTTGCCAGACAGCCTAGCCAAAAACATTCAGTACTTC.

The chain uses TRBV4-2 and TRBJ2-7, with D perhaps TRBD2 (6 bases). CDR1 LGHNA and CDR2 YNFKEQ come from the germline V gene. The V end lost 4 bases, the J end lost 6 bases, and 13 bases lay between the germline ends. The CDR3 consists of 13 residues. The CDR3 spells CASSPNLGGEQYF. Written as DNA, the CDR3 is TGTGCCAGCAGCCCGAATTTGGGAGGCGAGCAGTACTTC.

In this sample, this clonotype turned up a few times. This sequence joins TRBV6-1 and TRBJ2-4; D unclear. Germline-derived CDR1 and CDR2 are MNHNS and SASEGT. Trimming removed 0 bases from V and 3 bases from J, with 9 bases in between. The length of the CDR3 is 15 residues. The CDR3 reads CASSEAFTYKNIQYF. CDR3 bases: TGTGCCAGCAGTGAAGCGTTCACATACAAAAACATTCAGTACTTC.